The 7 T cell receptor beta chains below all came from one sample that was sequenced in a study of blood T cells in healthy people across ages. PCR was performed a second time for roughly 7 to 12 cycles using a sample-barcoded 5' primer and a J-beta primer mix. A single record per CDR3 protein comes from TCRdb applying MiXCR to the 5' RACE reads. Of under 950,000 distinct CDR3 sequences in the sample, about 20% are singletons; the top ten hold around a fifth. Sequenced: blood. The receptor set was obtained from a man aged 70-80 years in good health.

The chain recombines TRBV6-6 with TRBJ2-3; D is perhaps TRBD1 (5 bases). This CDR3 comprises 13 residues. Germline CDR1 and CDR2: MNHNY and SVGAGI (reference sequence). Between the trimmed V and J ends, which lost 8 bases and 0 bases, there was a span of 9 bases. DNA for the CDR3: TGTGCCAGCTGGCAGGGCAGCACAGATACGCAGTATTTT. It specifies CASWQGSTDTQYF.

This clonotype was seen just once. The chain joins TRBV3-1 to TRBJ1-2; D unresolved. There are 12 residues in the CDR3. The germline V gene encodes CDR1 LGHDT and CDR2 YNNKEL (reference sequence). Trimming pared 3 bases from V and 6 bases from J, leaving 8 bases between. CDR3 amino acids: CASSQRVHGYTF. CDR3 bases: TGTGCCAGCAGCCAGAGGGTTCATGGCTACACCTTC.

The CDR3 DNA follows: TGCAGTGCGTACCGGAATGAGCAGTTCTTC. As protein: CSAYRNEQFF. The gene calls are TRBV20-1 and TRBJ2-1; D gene unclear. Trimming took off 6 bases at V and 7 bases at J, with 7 bases between the two ends. Germline V gene lookup returns CDR1 DFQATT and CDR2 SNEGSKA (reference sequence). There are 10 residues in the CDR3.

This clonotype was seen a few times. The chain joins TRBV16 to TRBJ2-1; D is possibly TRBD2 (5 bases). Trimming left V 0 bases short and J 6 bases short, with 9 bases between. Germline-derived CDR1 and CDR2 are KGHSY and FQNENV. The CDR3 length is 14 residues. This chain's CDR3 is CASSQSVLGNEQFF. In DNA form, the CDR3 reads TGTGCCAGCAGCCAATCCGTACTAGGCAATGAGCAGTTCTTC.

This clonotype was observed a handful of times. V is TRBV18 and J is TRBJ2-1; 8 bases match TRBD1. The J call may be in error: the DNA end matches TRBJ2-7 better. CDR1 KGHSH and CDR2 LQKENI come from the germline V gene. This CDR3 spans 14 amino acids. Here the CDR3 DNA reads TGTGCCAGCTCAGCCAGGGGGCAACAAGGGGAGCAGTACTTC. The encoded protein is CASSARGQQGEQYF.

The V gene is TRBV6-2 or TRBV6-3, the J gene TRBJ1-2; no reliable D call. The germline V and J ends were trimmed by 0 bases and 3 bases, with 11 bases remaining between them. The CDR3 consists of 15 residues. Looked up from germline, CDR1 is MNHEY and CDR2 is SVGEGT. As DNA, the CDR3 is TGTGCCAGCAGTTACTCGCTCAGAAACGACTATGGCTACACCTTC. It encodes CASSYSLRNDYGYTF.

The chain couples TRBV7-2 to TRBJ2-2, with 8 bases that match TRBD1. The CDR3 runs to 15 residues. CDR1 and CDR2 from the germline V gene are SGHTA and FQGNSA. The V gene end was trimmed by 1 base and the J gene end by 7 bases; junction bases not matched to a gene: 5. CDR3 amino acids: CASSLVRGQGGELFF. The CDR3 nucleotides read TGTGCCAGCAGCTTAGTCAGGGGGCAGGGCGGGGAGCTGTTTTTT.